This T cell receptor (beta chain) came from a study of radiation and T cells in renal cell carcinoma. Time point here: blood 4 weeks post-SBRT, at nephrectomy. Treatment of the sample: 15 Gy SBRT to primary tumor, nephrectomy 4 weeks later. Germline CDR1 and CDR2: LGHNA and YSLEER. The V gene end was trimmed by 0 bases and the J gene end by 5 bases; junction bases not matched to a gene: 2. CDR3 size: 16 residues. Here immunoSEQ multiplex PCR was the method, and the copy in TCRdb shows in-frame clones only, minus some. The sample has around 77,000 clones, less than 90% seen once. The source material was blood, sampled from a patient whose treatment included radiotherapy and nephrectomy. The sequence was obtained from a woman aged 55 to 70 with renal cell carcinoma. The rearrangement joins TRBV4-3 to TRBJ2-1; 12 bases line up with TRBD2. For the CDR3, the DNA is TGCGCCAGCAGCCAAGATCGACTAGCGGGGGACAATGAGCAGTTCTTC. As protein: CASSQDRLAGDNEQFF.